A single sample is the source of the 9 T cell receptor beta chains below, sequenced in a study of glioma-infiltrating T cells. The iRepertoire nested amplicon-rescue multiplex PCR amplified TCR alpha and beta CDR3s from RNA. TCRdb itself ran the multiplex PCR reads through MiXCR, one entry per CDR3 protein. Of roughly 120,000 distinct CDR3 sequences in the sample, roughly 24% were seen once. Specimen: glioma tissue, nonneoplastic brain tissue, or PBMCs (not recorded which). The receptor source for this set is a human donor with low-grade glioma or glioblastoma, undergoing nonglioma brain surgery, or in good health (not recorded which).

This clonotype has a count of ten or more. The chain carries TRBV11-2 and TRBJ2-4; 9 nucleotides align to TRBD2. The V gene's germline CDR1 is SGHAT and CDR2 FQNNGV. This CDR3 has 16 residues. V dropped 5 bases and J dropped 2; count of bases not matched to a gene: 7. CDR3 DNA: TGTGCCAGCAGCCCCCGGACTAGCGCCTCCAAAAACATTCAGTACTTC. Its protein product is CASSPRTSASKNIQYF.

This clonotype came up many times. This sequence joins TRBV4-1 and TRBJ2-3; the D gene is possibly TRBD2 (6 bases). V lost 3 bases, J lost 2 bases, and 12 bases lay in between. Per germline, CDR1 MGHRA and CDR2 YSYEKL. The CDR3 spans 15 residues. This CDR3 is CASSHPGTSTDTQYF. The CDR3 DNA sequence: TGCGCCAGCAGCCACCCCGGGACTTCCACAGATACGCAGTATTTT.

This clonotype was seen at least ten times. The chain joins TRBV20-1 to TRBJ2-2; 9 nucleotides agree with TRBD2. Germline assignment: CDR1 DFQATT and CDR2 SNEGSKA (reference sequence). V lost 3 bases, J lost 1 base, and 9 bases stayed unmatched. The CDR3 is 17 residues long. The CDR3 here is CSASSPVLAGNTGELFF. The DNA for the CDR3 is TGCAGTGCTAGCTCTCCAGTACTAGCGGGGAACACCGGGGAGCTGTTTTTT.

This clonotype was counted many times. V is TRBV24-1 and J is TRBJ2-7; 8 bases match TRBD2. This CDR3 has 16 residues. V was pared by 5 bases and J by 7 bases, with 15 bases of the junction left unmatched. Germline CDR1 reads KGHDR; CDR2 reads SFDVKD. This CDR3 is CATSGPGTGGIGEQYF. The CDR3 nucleotides read TGTGCCACCAGTGGTCCTGGGACGGGAGGGATCGGGGAGCAGTACTTC.

Concerning this clonotype: A much larger clone differs by one base, so this may be a read error. V usage is TRBV5-1 and J usage is TRBJ2-7, with 9 positions matching TRBD1. The V gene end was trimmed by 7 bases and the J gene end by 8 bases; junction bases not matched to a gene: 7. The CDR3 covers 12 residues. Germline V gene lookup returns CDR1 SGHRS and CDR2 YFSETQ. The CDR3 reads CASRDRVHQQYF. The DNA for the CDR3 is TGCGCCAGCCGGGACAGGGTCCACCAGCAGTACTTC.

A few counts support this clonotype. The chain employs TRBV7-6 and TRBJ2-7; a weak D match, TRBD1 (6 bases). Germline-derived CDR1 and CDR2 are SGHVS and FNYEAQ. This CDR3 comprises 17 residues. V was clipped by 8 bases and J by 2 bases, with 25 bases between them. The CDR3 DNA sequence: TGTGCCAGCCGCCACAGATTTAACCGGGACACTCCCTACGAGCAGTACTTC. Translated: CASRHRFNRDTPYEQYF.

This clonotype was found many times. The CDR3 reads CASSIPSPRMNTEAFF. The CDR3 DNA reads as TGTGCCAGTAGTATCCCTTCTCCCCGCATGAACACTGAAGCTTTCTTT. V usage is TRBV19 and J usage is TRBJ1-1, with D unclear. The germline V gene encodes CDR1 LNHDA and CDR2 SQIVND (reference sequence). This CDR3 spans 16 amino acids. With 3 bases removed from V and 0 bases from J, the gap between germline ends came to 14 bases.

This clonotype was counted many times. This chain links TRBV7-9 with TRBJ1-1, with 9 bases that match TRBD1. CDR3 length: 16 residues. Per germline, CDR1 SEHNR and CDR2 FQNEAQ (reference sequence). V lost 5 bases, J lost 1 base, and 8 bases stayed unmatched. In DNA form, the CDR3 reads TGTGCCAGCAGCACCCGACAGGGGGGGAAGAACACTGAAGCTTTCTTT. Translation: CASSTRQGGKNTEAFF.

On this clonotype: A much more abundant neighbour one base away suggests this may be a read error. V is TRBV7-9 and J is TRBJ2-5; possible D gene TRBD2, 6 bases. V lost 1 base and J lost 7, with 13 bases in between. The CDR3 is 14 residues long. The germline V gene has CDR1 SEHNR and CDR2 FQNEAQ (reference sequence). In nucleotides, the CDR3 is TGTGCCAGCAGCTTAGGACACCCGGGGGTGACCCAGTACTTC. It encodes CASSLGHPGVTQYF.